The rows below give T cell receptor beta chains drawn from one sample of a study of cytomegalovirus exposure and HLA in healthy donors. Libraries were prepared by immunoSEQ multiplex PCR; TCRdb keeps only in-frame clonotypes and omits some of them. The sample lists about 98,000 clones, about 81% seen once, with 1.4% in the top ten. The sample comprised PBMCs. These TCRs come from a man aged 40-49 years in good health and CMV-seronegative. The CDR3 runs from the conserved cysteine through the conserved F or W. The D gene is left open where the match is weak. Size is stated for part of the rows, as once, few or many counts, or as a class when the clone is expanded.

>-|TRBJ2-2|TRBV4-1|-
TGCGCCAGCAGCCAGGTTGACAGATTATACACCGGGGAGCTGTTTTTT
CASSQVDRLYTGELFF
>-|TRBJ2-1|TRBV19|-
TGTGCCAGTAGGAACAGGGAATCAGCCTACAATGAGCAGTTCTTC
CASRNRESAYNEQFF
>-|TRBJ2-5|TRBV13|-
TGTGCCAGCAGTAACAGACAGTGGTATACAGAGACCCAGTACTTC
CASSNRQWYTETQYF
>once|TRBJ2-3|TRBV21-1|-
TGTGCCAGCAGCAAAGCAGCGAATACGCAGTATTTT
CASSKAANTQYF
>-|TRBJ2-2|TRBV7-2|TRBD1
TGTGCCAGCAGCTCAGTAGGGGGCCGGTCCGGGGAGCTGTTTTTT
CASSSVGGRSGELFF
>-|TRBJ2-1|TRBV27|-
TGTGCCAGCAGTTTATCGTCTAGAGGTGTCAATGAGCAGTTCTTC
CASSLSSRGVNEQFF
>-|TRBJ1-1|TRBV30|-
TGTGCCTGGAGTAACAGGGTTATGAACACTGAAGCTTTCTTT
CAWSNRVMNTEAFF
>-|TRBJ2-2|TRBV13|-
TGTGCCAGCAGCTTACGGGGGACTTGGACCGGGGAGCTGTTTTTT
CASSLRGTWTGELFF
>-|TRBJ2-7|TRBV28|TRBD1
TGTGCCAGCAGTTTAGGCGGGACAGGGTTTTACGAGCAGTACTTC
CASSLGGTGFYEQYF
>-|TRBJ2-1|TRBV4-2|TRBD2
TGTGCCAGCAGCCAAGAAGGCGGGGGGGGCTACAATGAGCAGTTCTTC
CASSQEGGGGYNEQFF
>-|TRBJ1-2|TRBV7-9|-
TGTTCCAGCAGCTTAGCAGAGGGCGGCTACACCTTC
CSSSLAEGGYTF
>-|TRBJ2-7|TRBV9|TRBD1
TGTGCCAGCAGCCCCGGACAGGCCCTCTGGGACGAGCAGTACTTC
CASSPGQALWDEQYF
>-|TRBJ1-3|TRBV7-8|TRBD1
TGTGCCAGCAGCTTAGTTCCTCAGTCGACAGGGACGGGAAACACCATATATTTT
CASSLVPQSTGTGNTIYF
>-|TRBJ2-3|TRBV7-6|-
TGTGCCAGCAGCTTAGCTGGGGGGTCGGGTGCAGATACGCAGTATTTT
CASSLAGGSGADTQYF
>-|TRBJ1-1|TRBV6-5|-
TGTGCCAGCAGCGCGACAGGAGACACTGAAGCTTTCTTT
CASSATGDTEAFF
>-|TRBJ2-3|TRBV4-1|TRBD2
TGCGCCAGCAGCCTAGGGGGAGCGGGGGGGCCTCATTGGGGTGGCACAGATACGCAGTATTTT
CASSLGGAGGPHWGGTDTQYF
>-|TRBJ1-3|TRBV21-1|-
TGTGCCAGCAGCAAAGACCACAGGACAGGTTTGTTAAAGCAGGGAAACACCATATATTTT
CASSKDHRTGLLKQGNTIYF
>-|TRBJ2-7|TRBV5-1|TRBD1
TGCGCCAGCAGCAGATCCGGGACAGGGGGCAGCGAGCAGTACTTC
CASSRSGTGGSEQYF
>-|TRBJ1-1|TRBV28|-
TGTGCCAGCAGTTTAGGGCTGCGTGAAGCTTTCTTT
CASSLGLREAFF
>-|TRBJ2-1|TRBV5-4|TRBD1
TGTGCCAGCAGCTTGGAATCCGGGACAGGGGGCCATGAGCAGTTCTTC
CASSLESGTGGHEQFF
>-|TRBJ1-5|TRBV4-1|TRBD1
TGCGCCAGCAGCTCAGTCGTAGGGACAGGGTCCCAAAGGCCCCAGCATTTT
CASSSVVGTGSQRPQHF
>-|TRBJ2-3|TRBV11-2|TRBD1
TGTGCCAGCAGCTCGGACAGGGGGTTGGGAGATACGCAGTATTTT
CASSSDRGLGDTQYF
>-|TRBJ2-3|TRBV6-1|-
TGTGCCAGCAGGCCCAGGGGCACAGATACGCAGTATTTT
CASRPRGTDTQYF
>-|TRBJ1-3|TRBV10-2|-
TGCGCCAGCAGGGGGGGATCAAATGGAAACACCATATATTTT
CASRGGSNGNTIYF
>-|TRBJ2-7|TRBV5-1|-
TGCGCCAGCAGCCTGGCCGCGTCCAGCGAGCAGTACTTC
CASSLAASSEQYF
>-|TRBJ2-7|TRBV5-4|TRBD1
TGTGCCAGCAGCCCGCCGGGACAGGGGTACTACGAGCAGTACTTC
CASSPPGQGYYEQYF
>-|TRBJ2-6|TRBV10-2|-
TGCGCCAGCAGTGACCCCCCACTTCGCTCTGGGGCCAACGTCCTGACTTTC
CASSDPPLRSGANVLTF
>-|TRBJ2-3|TRBV7-2|TRBD2
TGTGCCAGCAGCATTCAGCGGGGGGGCGGGGATACGCAGTATTTT
CASSIQRGGGDTQYF
>-|TRBJ2-3|TRBV5-6|TRBD2
TGTGCCAGCAGCTTGATCCTAGCGGGGAGCACAGATACGCAGTATTTT
CASSLILAGSTDTQYF
>-|TRBJ2-3|TRBV19|TRBD2
TGTGCCAGTAGTAAAGCGGGACCCCCCCGGGAAGATACGCAGTATTTT
CASSKAGPPREDTQYF
>-|TRBJ2-7|TRBV5-4|TRBD1
TGTGCCAGCAGCAGCCGGACAGGGGACGAGCAGTACTTC
CASSSRTGDEQYF
>-|TRBJ2-1|TRBV7-8|TRBD1
TGTGCCAGCAGCTTAGCGGGGACAGCCCACAATGAGCAGTTCTTC
CASSLAGTAHNEQFF
>-|TRBJ1-5|TRBV19|-
TGTGCCAGTAGTCCCCAGAACTCAGGCAGCAATCAGCCCCAGCATTTT
CASSPQNSGSNQPQHF
>-|TRBJ1-1|TRBV6-4|TRBD1
TGTGCCAGCAGCAGCGGACAGGGGGTGGGTACTGAAGCTTTCTTT
CASSSGQGVGTEAFF
>-|TRBJ1-4|TRBV4-2|-
TGTGCCAGCAGCCAAGATTTAACAGATGCAACTAATGAAAAACTGTTTTTT
CASSQDLTDATNEKLFF
>-|TRBJ1-4|TRBV6-5|-
TGTGCCAGCAAACTCTCGGGTAATGAAAAACTGTTTTTT
CASKLSGNEKLFF
>-|TRBJ2-5|TRBV18|TRBD2
TGTGCCAGCTCGGCGGGACTACCGACCCAAGAGACCCAGTACTTC
CASSAGLPTQETQYF
>-|TRBJ1-2|TRBV7-9|-
TGTGCCAGCAGCATGAAGACAGTTAACTATGGCTACACCTTC
CASSMKTVNYGYTF
>few|TRBJ1-4|TRBV4-3|TRBD1
TGCGCCAGCAGCCCGTCCGGGACAGGGCGAACTAATGAAAAACTGTTTTTT
CASSPSGTGRTNEKLFF
>few|TRBJ2-2|TRBV6-1|-
TGTGCCAGCAGCACTAGCTTTGCCGGGGAGCTGTTTTTT
CASSTSFAGELFF
>-|TRBJ1-2|TRBV2|-
TGTGCCAGCAGTGTTCAGGTCTATGGCTACACCTTC
CASSVQVYGYTF
>-|TRBJ2-7|TRBV9|TRBD1
TGTGCCAGCAGCGTTGGGCCAGGGGGAACCTACGAGCAGTACTTC
CASSVGPGGTYEQYF
>-|TRBJ1-1|TRBV5-6|-
TGTGCCAGCAGCCCATTGGACAGAAGCCTGAACACTGAAGCTTTCTTT
CASSPLDRSLNTEAFF
>-|TRBJ1-6|TRBV6-4|TRBD1
TGTGCCACCCCGACTCGGTGGGGACAGTCTAATTCACCCCTCCACTTT
CATPTRWGQSNSPLHF
>-|TRBJ2-7|TRBV29-1|-
TGCAGCGTTGATGGGGGCAACGAGCAGTACTTC
CSVDGGNEQYF
>-|TRBJ2-1|TRBV5-4|TRBD1
TGTGCCAGCAGTTCCGGACAGGGTGGCCCGTCCGAGCAGTTCTTC
CASSSGQGGPSEQFF
>-|TRBJ2-7|TRBV6-5|TRBD1
TGTGCCAGCACCTTAAGACAGGGCACCTCCTACGAGCAGTACTTC
CASTLRQGTSYEQYF
>-|TRBJ1-6|TRBV7-2|-
TGTGCCAGCAGCACACCCCAGGACACTCATTCACCCCTCCACTTT
CASSTPQDTHSPLHF
>once|TRBJ2-3|TRBV11-2|TRBD1
TGTGCCAGCAGCAAACGGGACAGGGAGACAGATACGCAGTATTTT
CASSKRDRETDTQYF